This TCR beta chain was sequenced for a study of lymphopenia after photon versus proton radiotherapy (dated by TCRdb to between 2018 and 2021). A note on the overall study: In patients with gastrointestinal tumors who developed high-grade lymphopenia, the study compared the immunological effects of photon radiation therapy with those of proton radiation therapy. The cohort comprised approximately 21 patients with gastrointestinal tumors who received either photon or proton therapy and then developed lymphopenia. The goal of the study was to characterize the differences between the two radiation modalities in how they affect the immune system.

Library generation was performed with the immunoSEQ multiplex PCR assay. Alongside multiparametric flow cytometry, deep sequencing of rearranged TCR beta loci was used to profile the T cell repertoires. Entries here come from immuneACCESS through TCRdb and include only in-frame sequences with V and J called. Some clones fail to appear in such tables; in the studies checked, an unresolved V gene covers under half of the shortfall, and the cause of the remainder is unknown. The sample data list around 29,000 clones, and 94% of these were observed just once. The ten top clones hold roughly 0.78% of the sample. The paper as a whole reports these results and caveats: Across the cohort, an inverse correlation was found between a larger post-nadir drop in TCR diversity and overall survival time among patients who died. During treatment, patients who received proton therapy stayed relatively stable, whereas patients who received photon therapy lost naive T cells and TCR diversity and gained effector/memory populations. The survival association was examined only in patients who died, and the authors described better survival with proton therapy as a possibility, not as a demonstrated result. After the lymphocyte count nadir, repertoires from photon-treated patients showed oligoclonal expansion, particularly of CD8+ Temra cells, and this expansion drove the decline in diversity.

CDR1 and CDR2 are read off the germline V gene as MDHEN and SYDVKM. The CDR3 numbers 12 residues from cysteine through phenylalanine. The only DNA kept is the CDR3, 36 bases in frame from the first base. In regard to this clone: It lacks a known antigen. The junction shows a germline mismatch at one end, possibly a read error.

The source material was peripheral blood, sampled from a patient treated with photon-based radiotherapy. The V and J genes are TRBV28 and TRBJ1-5; TRBD1 is a possible D gene, resting on 6 matching bases. The clonotype was recovered from a woman aged 50 to 65 with cholangiocarcinoma. CDR3 sequence: CASAGGYQSQHF. The nucleotides are TGTGCCAGCGCCGGGGGCTATCAGTCCCAGCATTTT.